A single sample gave rise to the 25 T cell receptor beta chains below, sequenced in a study of blood T cell repertoires in COVID-19. Data came from immunoSEQ multiplex PCR; TCRdb stores just in-frame clones and leaves some out. The table shows over 150,000 clones, with 75% to 90% occurring only once. The sample comprised peripheral blood. These receptors all come from a woman of 80 years or more with active or convalescent COVID-19.

The rearrangement joins TRBV4-2 to TRBJ2-1, with 9 bases lining up with TRBD2. The trim removed 4 bases at V and 0 bases at J, leaving 13 bases unmatched. The CDR3 covers 19 residues. The germline V gene has CDR1 LGHNA and CDR2 YNFKEQ. Here the CDR3 reads CASSPGGSGGLSSYNEQFF. CDR3 in DNA: TGTGCCAGCAGCCCGGGGGGAAGCGGGGGGTTGAGCTCCTACAATGAGCAGTTCTTC.

V is TRBV6-2 or TRBV6-3 and J is TRBJ2-7, with D perhaps TRBD1 (6 bases). The CDR3 covers 14 residues. CDR1 and CDR2 (germline): MNHEY, SVGEGT. V lost 4 bases and J lost 1, with 11 bases in between. DNA of the CDR3: TGTGCCAGCAGTTTGCACGGACAGTCCTACGAGCAGTACTTC. Translating gives CASSLHGQSYEQYF.

This clone was detected only once. The chain links TRBV18 to TRBJ1-4; D ambiguous. The CDR3 is made up of 13 amino acids. V gave up 6 bases and J gave up 8 bases, with 13 bases separating them. Looked up from germline, CDR1 is KGHSH and CDR2 is LQKENI. DNA for the CDR3: TGTGCCAGCTCCCTCGGGGAGACGGAAAAACTGTTTTTT. Translated: CASSLGETEKLFF.

The J gene is TRBJ2-3, the V gene TRBV4-1; no reliable D call. Germline V gene lookup returns CDR1 MGHRA and CDR2 YSYEKL. Trimming left V 2 bases short and J 5 bases short, with 11 bases between. The CDR3 extends over 14 amino acids. The CDR3 spells CASSQTGPLDTQYF. CDR3 coding DNA: TGCGCCAGCAGCCAAACGGGTCCCCTAGATACGCAGTATTTT.

The chain recombines TRBV7-9 with TRBJ2-7, with D possibly TRBD2 on 6 matching bases. V was cut by 5 bases and J by 3 bases, with 11 bases left in between. Germline-derived CDR1 and CDR2 are SEHNR and FQNEAQ (reference sequence). This CDR3 spans 13 amino acids. CDR3 amino acids: CASSVWGDYEQYF. In nucleotides, the CDR3 is TGTGCCAGCAGCGTCTGGGGGGACTACGAGCAGTACTTC.

This chain connects TRBV2 to TRBJ1-1; no clear D gene. Germline V gene lookup returns CDR1 SNHLY and CDR2 FYNNEI. The CDR3 runs 14 residues. V shed 6 bases and J shed 1 base, with 12 bases lying between them. The CDR3 DNA sequence: TGTGCCAGCAGCGTATACACCTCGAACACTGAAGCTTTCTTT. As protein: CASSVYTSNTEAFF.

The table lists this clone with a count of one. J is TRBJ2-1 and V is TRBV5-1, with D perhaps matching TRBD2 (6 bases). The germline V gene has CDR1 SGHRS and CDR2 YFSETQ. This CDR3 is 12 amino acids long. V lost 5 bases and J 13 bases, leaving 16 bases between the germline ends. CDR3 amino acids: CASRGRESSQFF. CDR3 in DNA: TGCGCCAGCAGAGGGCGGGAAAGTTCACAGTTCTTC.

CDR3 sequence: CASSPLAGSNTEAFF. In DNA, the CDR3 is TGCGCCAGCAGCCCCTTAGCGGGGTCGAACACTGAAGCTTTCTTT. This chain connects TRBV4-3 to TRBJ1-1; D is undetermined. This CDR3 is 15 amino acids long. CDR1 and CDR2 (germline): LGHNA, YSLEER. V gave up 4 bases and J gave up 1 base, with 13 bases separating them.

The chain recombines TRBV7-9 with TRBJ1-2, with 7 bases fitting TRBD1. CDR3 length: 12 amino acids. V shed 3 bases, J shed 6 bases, and the junction held 1 base outside the gene matches. Per germline, CDR1 SEHNR and CDR2 FQNEAQ (reference sequence). The CDR3 bases are TGTGCCAGCAGCTTCGACAGGGATGGCTACACCTTC. The encoded protein is CASSFDRDGYTF.

V usage is TRBV18 and J usage is TRBJ1-5; 9 bases map to TRBD1. Per germline, CDR1 KGHSH and CDR2 LQKENI. This CDR3 is 15 amino acids long. V lost 3 bases, J lost 0 bases, and 0 bases stayed unmatched. The CDR3 nucleotides are TGTGCCAGCTCACCGGACAGGGGTAGCAATCAGCCCCAGCATTTT. Residues: CASSPDRGSNQPQHF.

This rearrangement joins TRBV3-1 (or the pseudogene TRBV3-2) to TRBJ1-2; 9 bases line up with TRBD1. V lost 4 bases and J lost 7; bases outside the gene matches: 7. The V gene's germline CDR1 is LGHDT and CDR2 YNNKEL (reference sequence). CDR3 length: 14 residues. Written as DNA, the CDR3 is TGTGCCAGCAGCCGCCTGGACAGGGGAAGTGGCTACACCTTC. Amino acid sequence: CASSRLDRGSGYTF.

This clone showed up just once. V usage is TRBV25-1 and J usage is TRBJ2-7; D might be TRBD1 (5 bases). The germline V and J ends were trimmed by 1 base and 5 bases, with 12 bases remaining between them. The germline gives CDR1 MGHDK, CDR2 SYGVNS. CDR3 length: 14 residues. CDR3 residues: CASSESGRVDEQYF. The CDR3 bases are TGTGCCAGCAGTGAATCAGGCAGGGTAGACGAGCAGTACTTC.

This clone was observed a few times. The chain's CDR3 is CASSYSAGSRPQHF. The DNA of the CDR3 is TGTGCCAGCAGTTACTCGGCGGGGTCAAGGCCCCAGCATTTT. The chain employs TRBV6-2 or TRBV6-3 and TRBJ1-5, with unresolved D. Trimming removed 0 bases at V and 9 bases at J, with 12 bases between. Germline CDR1 reads MNHEY; CDR2 reads SVGEGT. The CDR3 length is 14 residues.

This clone was observed once. This sequence joins TRBV2 and TRBJ1-1; D is undetermined. This CDR3 spans 13 amino acids. The germline CDR1 and CDR2 sequences are SNHLY and FYNNEI. V was trimmed by 4 bases and J by 3 bases, leaving 9 bases between them. CDR3 amino acids: CASSGGRDTEAFF. In DNA, the CDR3 is TGTGCCAGCAGTGGCGGCAGAGACACTGAAGCTTTCTTT.

The chain recombines TRBV7-3 with TRBJ2-2; tentatively, D is TRBD1 (6 bases). The CDR3 contains 16 residues. The V gene's germline CDR1 is SGHTA and CDR2 FQGTGA. Trimming stripped 5 bases from V and 4 bases from J, with 17 bases between. CDR3 DNA: TGTGCCAGCAGCCCAAGATGGGGGCTTGGCACCGGGGAGCTGTTTTTT. It translates to CASSPRWGLGTGELFF. The full variable domain, with the rest looked up from reference TRBV7-3 and TRBJ2-2, is GAGVSQTPSNKVTEKGKYVELRCDPISGHTALYWYRQSLGQGPEFLIYFQGTGAADDSGLPNDRFFAVRPEGSVSTLKIQRTERGDSAVYLCASSPRWGLGTGELFFGEGSRLTVL.

The V call is TRBV9, the J call TRBJ1-3, with 11 positions matching TRBD1. The CDR3 covers 19 residues. Germline CDR1 and CDR2: SGDLS and YYNGEE. Trimming cost V 1 base and J 6 bases; bases outside gene matches: 15. CDR3 residues: CASSVSAEGPGQGENTIYF. The CDR3 DNA reads as TGTGCCAGCAGCGTATCAGCTGAGGGGCCGGGACAGGGGGAAAACACCATATATTTT.

The J gene is TRBJ2-5, the V gene TRBV7-9; TRBD2 is a possible D gene (5 bases). CDR1 is SEHNR, CDR2 FQNEAQ, per germline (reference sequence). With 7 bases removed from V and 2 bases from J, the gap between germline ends came to 11 bases. CDR3 length equals 13 residues. The chain's CDR3 is CASKVGGQETQYF. In DNA form, the CDR3 reads TGTGCCAGCAAGGTTGGAGGACAAGAGACCCAGTACTTC. The variable domain in full, with the rest retrieved from reference TRBV7-9 and TRBJ2-5, is DTGVSQNPRHKITKRGQNVTFRCDPISEHNRLYWYRQTLGQGPEFLTYFQNEAQLEKSRLLSDRFSAERPKGSFSTLEIQRTEQGDSAMYLCASKVGGQETQYFGPGTRLLVL.

The V gene is TRBV2, the J gene TRBJ1-1, with D perhaps TRBD1 (6 bases). The V and J ends lost 6 bases and 0 bases respectively, with 11 bases between them. Germline CDR1 reads SNHLY; CDR2 reads FYNNEI. The CDR3 has 14 residues. CDR3 sequence: CASRRGGMNTEAFF. The DNA for the CDR3 is TGTGCCAGCAGGAGGGGGGGGATGAACACTGAAGCTTTCTTT.

The V gene is TRBV3-1 (or the pseudogene TRBV3-2), the J gene TRBJ1-3; the D gene is possibly TRBD1 (6 bases). The CDR3 has 14 amino acids. Germline V CDR1 and CDR2: LGHDT, YNNKEL (reference sequence). The germline V and J ends were trimmed by 4 bases and 0 bases, with 7 bases remaining between them. The CDR3 loop is CASSRTDSGNTIYF. The CDR3 DNA is TGTGCCAGCAGCCGGACAGACTCTGGAAACACCATATATTTT.

The chain carries TRBV3-1 (or the pseudogene TRBV3-2) and TRBJ2-1; tentatively, D is TRBD2 (6 bases). V lost 0 bases, J lost 5 bases, and 11 bases lay in between. The CDR3 is made up of 15 amino acids. Germline lookup yields CDR1 LGHDT and CDR2 YNNKEL (reference sequence). The CDR3 DNA follows: TGTGCCAGCAGCCAAGATTGGGGGGTCAACAATGAGCAGTTCTTC. This gives the protein CASSQDWGVNNEQFF.

Here the CDR3 DNA reads TGTGCCAGCAGACCTAAAGACAGGTTGGGCACTGAAGCTTTCTTT. Translating gives CASRPKDRLGTEAFF. V and J are TRBV7-9 and TRBJ1-1, with a possible D match to TRBD1 (6 bases). The CDR3 contains 15 residues. Deletions cut 6 bases from V and 4 bases from J, with 18 bases between. Per the germline V gene, CDR1 is SEHNR and CDR2 is FQNEAQ (reference sequence).

The chain joins TRBV7-2 to TRBJ2-5; 11 nucleotides align to TRBD2. This CDR3 is 16 amino acids long. V was clipped by 5 bases and J by 5 bases; unmatched bases: 10. CDR1 SGHTA and CDR2 FQGNSA come from the germline V gene. The CDR3 region is CASSTLQSSGGETQYF. CDR3 nucleotide sequence: TGTGCCAGCAGCACACTTCAATCTAGCGGGGGGGAGACCCAGTACTTC.

The genes are TRBV29-1 and TRBJ2-3; 7 positions match TRBD1. The V segment lost 5 bases and the J segment 6 bases; nucleotides outside the gene matches: 5. The V gene's germline CDR1 is SQVTM and CDR2 ANQGSEA. The CDR3 length is 12 residues. The CDR3 is CSVSTGRDTQYF. The CDR3 coding sequence is TGCAGCGTTTCGACAGGGCGGGATACGCAGTATTTT.

The CDR3 bases are TGTGCCAGTAGTATGTATACGGGGGAGGGCTACGAGCAGTACTTC. Translation gives CASSMYTGEGYEQYF. The rearrangement uses TRBV19 and TRBJ2-7, with TRBD2 matching over 7 bases. The germline V gene has CDR1 LNHDA and CDR2 SQIVND (reference sequence). The CDR3 is 15 residues long. J was trimmed by 3 bases and V by 3 bases; bases with no gene match: 8. The full variable domain, rest sourced from reference TRBV19 and TRBJ2-7, is DGGITQSPKYLFRKEGQNVTLSCEQNLNHDAMYWYRQDPGQGLRLIYYSQIVNDFQKGDIAEGYSVSREKKESFPLTVTSAQKNPTAFYLCASSMYTGEGYEQYFGPGTRLTVT.

This clone was detected a few times. The chain recombines TRBV19 with TRBJ1-2; D is undetermined. Germline V gene sequence: CDR1 LNHDA, CDR2 SQIVND (reference sequence). V lost 3 bases and J 6 bases, leaving 17 bases between the germline ends. This CDR3 is 15 amino acids long. CDR3 in DNA: TGTGCCAGTAGTATGGGTCTTGGGAGATATGATGGCTACACCTTC. Protein product: CASSMGLGRYDGYTF.